Listed below are T cell receptor beta chains from one sample, sequenced in a study of Graves' ophthalmopathy and Graves' hyperthyroidism. TCRdb recomputed calls from the multiplex PCR reads with MiXCR, one row per CDR3 protein. The data show hundreds of thousands of distinct CDR3 sequences, with over 20% seen just once and 7.1% held by the top ten. What was sequenced was peripheral blood. These receptors all come from a woman younger than 35 with stable Graves' hyperthyroidism. Some clones in this sample may be carry-over from other donors' samples. CDR3s include the opening cysteine and the closing phenylalanine or tryptophan. The D gene is left open where the match is weak. Clone size is given for some rows only: seen once, a few or many times, or a class if the clone is expanded.

J: TRBJ2-7
V: TRBV5-1
D: TRBD2
size: many
DNA: TGCGCCAGCAGCTTGGGTACTAGCGGGAGGACGAACGAGCAGTACTTC
CDR3: CASSLGTSGRTNEQYF

J: TRBJ2-2
V: TRBV28
D: -
size: many
DNA: TGTGCCAGCTTGACGAACACCGGGGAGCTGTTTTTT
CDR3: CASLTNTGELFF

J: TRBJ1-2
V: TRBV12-3/TRBV12-4
D: TRBD1
size: -
DNA: TGTGCCAGCAGTTACGGGCGGACAGGGGGCGCAGACGGCTACACCTTC
CDR3: CASSYGRTGGADGYTF

J: TRBJ1-2
V: TRBV13
D: -
size: -
DNA: TGTGCCAGCAGCTTCCGACAGGCCTCATATGGCTACACCTTC
CDR3: CASSFRQASYGYTF

J: TRBJ2-7
V: TRBV5-6
D: -
size: many
DNA: TGTGCCAGCATGTTCCTCAGGGGATACGAGCAGTACTTC
CDR3: CASMFLRGYEQYF

J: TRBJ2-5
V: TRBV20-1
D: TRBD2
size: -
DNA: TGCAGTGCTAGAGGAGGTTTTTCGAGCGGGGGACCGTACCAAGAGACCCAGTACTTC
CDR3: CSARGGFSSGGPYQETQYF

J: TRBJ1-2
V: TRBV6-1
D: -
size: -
DNA: TGTGCCAGCAGTGACAGGTTGAACTATGGCTACACCTTC
CDR3: CASSDRLNYGYTF

J: TRBJ2-7
V: TRBV3-1
D: -
size: many
DNA: TGTGCCAGCAGCCAAGACGGCAGCCCGGGACGGGAGCAGTACTTC
CDR3: CASSQDGSPGREQYF

J: TRBJ1-1
V: TRBV7-2
D: -
size: many
DNA: TGTGCCAGCAGCTTAGTAGGGTGGAACACTGAAGCTTTCTTT
CDR3: CASSLVGWNTEAFF

J: TRBJ1-5
V: TRBV19
D: -
size: many
DNA: TGTGCCAGCAAGTTAGCGGGGTACAATCAGCCCCAGCATTTT
CDR3: CASKLAGYNQPQHF

J: TRBJ1-1
V: TRBV7-2
D: -
size: many
DNA: TGTGCCAGCAGCTCCCAACCACAGAGAGAAGCTTTCTTT
CDR3: CASSSQPQREAFF

J: TRBJ2-5
V: TRBV12-3/TRBV12-4
D: -
size: many
DNA: TGTGCCAGCAGTTTAGGGGGTGGTGGCGAGACCCAGTACTTC
CDR3: CASSLGGGGETQYF

J: TRBJ1-1
V: TRBV7-9
D: -
size: many
DNA: TGTGCCAGCAGCATACAACTGGGCCTCGGGGCTTTCTTT
CDR3: CASSIQLGLGAFF

J: TRBJ1-1
V: TRBV11-2
D: TRBD1
size: -
DNA: TGTGCCAGCAGTCTAGGGGGCACAGGGGGCGGTGAAGCTTTCTTT
CDR3: CASSLGGTGGGEAFF

J: TRBJ2-2
V: TRBV30
D: -
size: many
DNA: TGTGCCTGGAACGATATCGGGAGTAGTACCGGGGAGCTGTTTTTT
CDR3: CAWNDIGSSTGELFF

J: TRBJ1-2
V: TRBV7-8
D: TRBD1
size: -
DNA: TGTGCCAGCAGCTTAGCCGACAGGGGCGTAAACTATGGCTACACCTTC
CDR3: CASSLADRGVNYGYTF

J: TRBJ1-1
V: TRBV27
D: TRBD1
size: -
DNA: TGTGCCAGCAGACAAATGACAGGGGCGAACACTGAAGCTTTCTTT
CDR3: CASRQMTGANTEAFF

J: TRBJ2-2
V: TRBV24-1
D: -
size: -
DNA: TGTGCCACCAGTGATTGGGGCTCGGGAGTATGGAACACCGGGGAGCTGTTTTTT
CDR3: CATSDWGSGVWNTGELFF

J: TRBJ2-7
V: TRBV28
D: -
size: many
DNA: TGTGCCAGCAGTCGGTTAGCGATCAGCTCCTACGAGCAGTACTTC
CDR3: CASSRLAISSYEQYF

J: TRBJ2-5
V: TRBV28
D: -
size: -
DNA: TGTGCCAGCACCTACCCATCCATAGACCCTCAAGAGACCCAGTACTTC
CDR3: CASTYPSIDPQETQYF

J: TRBJ2-5
V: TRBV6-2/TRBV6-3
D: TRBD2
size: many
DNA: TGTGCCAGCAGTTCCTTTGGACTAGCGGGGGTTGAGACCCAGTACTTC
CDR3: CASSSFGLAGVETQYF

J: TRBJ1-5
V: TRBV12-3/TRBV12-4
D: -
size: many
DNA: TGTGCCAGCAGCCCTGGGGGGGTGAGGGGCAATCAGCCCCAGCATTTT
CDR3: CASSPGGVRGNQPQHF

J: TRBJ1-2
V: TRBV28
D: -
size: -
DNA: TGTGCCAGCAGTCCCCGGGACCTTTATGGCTACACCTTC
CDR3: CASSPRDLYGYTF

J: TRBJ1-1
V: TRBV15
D: TRBD1
size: many
DNA: TGTGCCACCAGCAGAGTACGGGACAGCGAAGCTTTCTTT
CDR3: CATSRVRDSEAFF

J: TRBJ2-7
V: TRBV20-1
D: TRBD2
size: -
DNA: TGCAGTGCTAGGACTAGCGGGAGTCTCGAGCAGTACTTC
CDR3: CSARTSGSLEQYF

J: TRBJ2-2
V: TRBV12-3/TRBV12-4
D: -
size: -
DNA: TGTGCCAGCAGTTTAGCGCGGCGGGCCGGGGAGCTGTTTTTT
CDR3: CASSLARRAGELFF

J: TRBJ2-7
V: TRBV28
D: TRBD1
size: many
DNA: TGTGCCAGCAGTCCCCAGGGGGCGCGGGGCGAGCAGTACTTC
CDR3: CASSPQGARGEQYF

J: TRBJ1-2
V: TRBV6-1
D: -
size: -
DNA: TGTGCCAGCAGTCCCGTCCCTAGGGACTATGGCTACACCTTC
CDR3: CASSPVPRDYGYTF

J: TRBJ1-1
V: TRBV27
D: -
size: many
DNA: TGTGCCAGCAGTTTAATTTTTCTGGGCGGAACTGAAGCTTTCTTT
CDR3: CASSLIFLGGTEAFF

J: TRBJ1-2
V: TRBV24-1
D: TRBD1
size: few
DNA: TGTGCCACCAGTGACCCGGGACAGGGACCCTATGGCTACACCTTC
CDR3: CATSDPGQGPYGYTF

J: TRBJ2-7
V: TRBV7-2
D: TRBD2
size: many
DNA: TGTGCCAGCAGCCTTGGACTAGCGGCGTACTACGAGCAGTACTTC
CDR3: CASSLGLAAYYEQYF

J: TRBJ2-4
V: TRBV28
D: TRBD2
size: many
DNA: TGTGCCAGCAGTCCCACGAAAGCGGGAAGAAACATTCAGTACTTC
CDR3: CASSPTKAGRNIQYF

J: TRBJ2-7
V: TRBV5-1
D: -
size: many
DNA: TGCGCCAGCAGCTTGGTTTCTACCTACGAGCAGTACTTC
CDR3: CASSLVSTYEQYF

J: TRBJ2-2
V: TRBV15
D: TRBD1
size: -
DNA: TGTGCCAGCCTAGACAGGGGTATATTCGGGGAGCTGTTTTTT
CDR3: CASLDRGIFGELFF

J: TRBJ2-5
V: TRBV6-6
D: -
size: many
DNA: TGTGCCAGCAGCTATTCTGGTTACGAAGAGACCCAGTACTTC
CDR3: CASSYSGYEETQYF

J: TRBJ2-4
V: TRBV15
D: TRBD2
size: many
DNA: TGTGCCACCAGCCCGACTAGCGGCCGAAACATTCAGTACTTC
CDR3: CATSPTSGRNIQYF

J: TRBJ1-3
V: TRBV3-1
D: -
size: few
DNA: TGTGCCAGCAGCCAACCTGGAGGAAACACCATATATTTT
CDR3: CASSQPGGNTIYF

J: TRBJ1-6
V: TRBV12-3/TRBV12-4
D: -
size: few
DNA: TGTGCCAGCAGTTCAGAATCCGAATCACCCCTCCACTTT
CDR3: CASSSESESPLHF

J: TRBJ2-7
V: TRBV27
D: -
size: many
DNA: TGTGCCAGCAGAAACCGGGACACTTCCTACGAGCAGTACTTC
CDR3: CASRNRDTSYEQYF

J: TRBJ2-2
V: TRBV14
D: -
size: -
DNA: TGTGCCAGCAGCCAGACAAGACCGCTGAACACCGGGGAGCTGTTTTTT
CDR3: CASSQTRPLNTGELFF

J: TRBJ2-2
V: TRBV15
D: -
size: many
DNA: TGTGCCACCAGCCGCCGGGACATACACACCGGGGAGCTGTTTTTT
CDR3: CATSRRDIHTGELFF

J: TRBJ2-2
V: TRBV19
D: -
size: -
DNA: TGTGCCAGTAGTCCTACAGGGCCCACCGGGGAGCTGTTTTTT
CDR3: CASSPTGPTGELFF